The clone carrying this TCR beta chain was observed once. This record belongs to a study of CD8 T cells in Susac syndrome. With random hexamers, roughly 0.45 to 1 ug RNA was reverse transcribed. TCRdb processed the immunoSEQ multiplex PCR reads anew with MiXCR; each CDR3 protein has one entry. Here the sample spans 100,000 to 150,000 distinct CDR3 sequences, around 94% being singletons. CD8+ and CD4+ T cells taken from blood had their TCR beta sequenced. Germline V gene data show CDR1 as SGDLS and CDR2 as YYNGEE. After removal of 2 bases from V and 7 bases from J, the junction contained 3 bases not matched to a gene. This CDR3 comprises 14 residues.

The J gene is TRBJ1-5, the V gene TRBV9; 10 bases fit TRBD1. The sequence was obtained from a human donor with Susac syndrome. Sequencing was carried out using CD8+ T cells from PBMCs. The CDR3 nucleotides are TGTGCCAGCAGCGTTGGACAGGGGGGACAGCCCCAGCATTTT. Its protein is CASSVGQGGQPQHF.